The subject of this entry is one T cell receptor beta chain. This clone was seen once. Its antigen is still unknown. No base qualities exist here, and no much larger clone lies one base off it. This sample was taken from a study of Ad26.COV2.S vaccination and SARS-CoV-2 variants (dated by TCRdb to the early 2020s). General notes on the study: Donors in the vaccine arm were drawn from COV1001, a phase I-IIa trial of Ad26.COV2.S in healthy adults that was multicentre, randomized, double-blind and placebo-controlled. Ad26.COV2.S was given intramuscularly at 5x10^10 or 1x10^11 viral particles, as a single shot or as two shots 56 days apart. Sequencing of the TCRbeta repertoire served to evaluate the specificity and breadth of SARS-CoV-2-reactive T cell receptors following Ad26.COV2.S vaccination. The TCR-sequenced set comprised approximately 32 samples: around 20 Ad26.COV2.S vaccine recipients, 5 placebo recipients and 8 SARS-CoV-2 convalescent individuals. Trial participants were randomized into five groups of five: low-dose or high-dose Ad26.COV2.S given once or twice, or placebo on both occasions. Throughout the experiments and outcome assessment, investigators stayed blinded to trial group allocation.

The treatment or condition tag for this specimen amounts to: some 20 received Ad26.COV2.S at low or high dose, single or two shots; roughly five received placebo; per-sample allocation not given. Repertoires of vaccine and placebo recipients were sequenced from samples collected on day 63 after the first injection. Between 29 July and 7 August 2020, Cohort 1b enrolled 25 adults aged 18-55 years at one site in Boston, USA. Ad26.COV2.S was a replication-incompetent adenovirus type 26 vector expressing a prefusion-stabilized SARS-CoV-2 spike protein from the original Wuhan strain. TCRbeta CDR3 regions were sequenced with the immunoSEQ Assay. After extraction, genomic DNA underwent amplification by bias-controlled multiplex PCR, followed by high-throughput sequencing. Under the source paper's analysis protocol: To quantify the absolute abundance of every unique TCRbeta CDR3 region, sequences were collapsed and filtered. Usable DNA was measured by amplifying reference genes present in all nucleated cells, and TCRbeta template counts were normalized to that usable DNA to estimate T cell fraction. Repertoire TCRs were annotated as SARS-CoV-2-specific by exact matching of V gene, CDR3 amino acid sequence and J gene to a known reactive TCR set. The reference SARS-CoV-2 TCR set was derived from MIRA and filtered for enrichment in COVID-19-positive ImmuneCODE repertoires, a step that removed public or cross-reactive TCRs. Using the MIRA antigens, annotated TCRs were further analysed by specific ORF or by position within an ORF. Breadth was defined as the number of annotated unique rearrangements divided by the total number of unique productive rearrangements, and depth was defined as the summed frequency of the annotated unique rearrangements. TCR breadth was compared between groups using two-sided Wilcoxon rank-sum tests. TCRdb took this table from immuneACCESS and kept in-frame rearrangements with V and J called. Such tables lack part of the clones; where checked against another copy, unresolved V genes explain under half of the gap, and the rest is unexplained. Clone size and V and J calls were adopted from that table, with D and trimming inferred from the DNA. Here the sample has some 450,000 clones; around 91% occur a single time. Of the sample, about 4.5% is held by the ten largest clones.

The CDR3 sequence holds 14 residues, the cysteine and phenylalanine included. The kept DNA is CDR3 alone, 42 bases in frame from the first base. Germline trimming: 5 bases from V, 6 bases from J; junction bases outside gene matches: 7. The germline V gene yields SNHLY for CDR1 and FYNNEI for CDR2. Results and caveats for the whole study, not just this receptor: Vaccine and placebo recipients had similar non-spike TCR breadth, a finding consistent with the vaccine containing only spike. It was noted by the authors that total T cell responses may have been underestimated by the TCR breadth and depth analyses. Ad26.COV2.S recipients had higher spike-specific TCR breadth than placebo recipients (P = 0.0014). The study was not powered for comparison of responses between vaccine doses or regimens. After vaccination, substantial breadth of spike-specific CD8+ and CD4+ T cell responses was reported.

The V gene is TRBV2 and the J gene is TRBJ1-5; 7 of the junction bases match TRBD1. The TCR sequence derives from a person between 18 and 65 years old who received the Ad26.COV2.S COVID-19 vaccine or a placebo. The sequencing here drew on peripheral blood, taken in a trial of Ad26.COV2.S vaccine versus placebo. The CDR3 is CASSRGRGVQPQHF. The nucleotide sequence reads TGTGCCAGCAGTCGGGGCAGGGGGGTTCAGCCCCAGCATTTT.